These 28 T cell receptor beta chains share one sample of origin, sequenced in a study of early T cells in non-severe SARS-CoV-2 infection. TCRdb re-called the 5' RACE reads through MiXCR, storing one row per CDR3 protein. The data contain 50,000 to 65,000 distinct CDR3 sequences, less than 9.5% of them seen just once; the ten biggest clones take up 3.5% to 5%. Sequencing used whole blood. These TCRs come from an adult who was a healthcare worker with PCR-confirmed SARS-CoV-2 infection or an uninfected control (not recorded which).

This clonotype turned up a few times. The chain combines TRBV12-3 or TRBV12-4 with TRBJ2-6; TRBD1 agrees at 7 bases. V lost 6 bases and J lost 0; bases outside the gene matches: 8. The CDR3 is 17 residues long. In DNA form, the CDR3 reads TGTGCCAGCAGAGCAACAGGGGCCAGCTCTGGGGCCAACGTCCTGACTTTC. It translates to CASRATGASSGANVLTF.

The table lists this clonotype with a few counts. The V call is TRBV4-3, the J call TRBJ2-5, with D unresolved. CDR1 is LGHNA, CDR2 YSLEER, per germline. This CDR3 has 16 residues. With 4 bases removed from V and 1 base from J, the gap between germline ends came to 16 bases. DNA for the CDR3: TGCGCCAGCAGCCTACGACTCACCGGGCCCCAAGAGACCCAGTACTTC. This encodes CASSLRLTGPQETQYF.

In this sample, this clonotype turned up many times. This chain connects TRBV11-2 to TRBJ2-7, with 7 bases that match TRBD2. Per germline, CDR1 SGHAT and CDR2 FQNNGV. V lost 1 base to trimming and J lost 6 bases; unmatched junction nucleotides: 9. This CDR3 spans 15 amino acids. As DNA, the CDR3 is TGTGCCAGCAGCTTAGTAGGTGGGAGGGCCTCCGAGCAGTACTTC. Translating it yields CASSLVGGRASEQYF.

This clonotype was counted many times. V gene TRBV28 combines with J gene TRBJ2-2; 9 bases align to TRBD1. J was trimmed by 3 bases and V by 8 bases; bases with no gene match: 7. The CDR3 covers 15 residues. Germline V gene lookup returns CDR1 MDHEN and CDR2 SYDVKM. CDR3 amino acids: CASGTDRGDTGELFF. CDR3 sequence (DNA): TGTGCCAGCGGAACGGACAGGGGCGACACCGGGGAGCTGTTTTTT.

This clonotype has a handful of counts. V and J are TRBV10-3 and TRBJ2-7, with D possibly TRBD2 on 6 matching bases. V gave up 7 bases and J gave up 3 bases, with 13 bases separating them. Germline V gene data show CDR1 as ENHRY and CDR2 as SYGVKD. CDR3 size: 13 residues. CDR3 bases: TGTGCCATCACCGAGGGACTGGACTACGAGCAGTACTTC. Its translation is CAITEGLDYEQYF.

The table lists this clonotype with many counts. CDR3 coding DNA: TGCAGTGCTCACGAAGCGGGAGGGTCACAGCCCCAGCATTTT. It is translated as CSAHEAGGSQPQHF. This rearrangement joins TRBV20-1 to TRBJ1-5; D unresolved. The V gene lost 5 bases and the J gene lost 7 bases, with 18 bases spanning the gap. The CDR3 length is 14 residues. CDR1 is DFQATT and CDR2 is SNEGSKA in the germline V gene (reference sequence).

This clonotype has at least ten counts. The V gene is TRBV5-1, the J gene TRBJ2-1, with 10 nucleotides matching TRBD2. The germline gives CDR1 SGHRS, CDR2 YFSETQ. V trimming: 0 bases; J trimming: 9 bases; junction bases outside the gene matches: 9. The length of the CDR3 is 16 residues. CDR3 bases: TGCGCCAGCAGCTTGGCGGCTAGCGGGAGTTCGTTTGAGCAGTTCTTC. Translated: CASSLAASGSSFEQFF. The full variable domain, in which reference TRBV5-1 and TRBJ2-1 provide the parts outside the CDR3, is KAGVTQTPRYLIKTRGQQVTLSCSPISGHRSVSWYQQTPGQGLQFLFEYFSETQRNKGNFPGRFSGRQFSNSRSEMNVSTLELGDSALYLCASSLAASGSSFEQFFGPGTRLTVL.

This clonotype has ten or more counts. The chain has TRBV2 and TRBJ1-1; no clear D. The CDR3 extends over 14 amino acids. V lost 7 bases and J lost 4, with 16 bases in between. CDR1 SNHLY and CDR2 FYNNEI come from the germline V gene. The chain's CDR3 is CASKKLGGGTEAFF. CDR3 in DNA: TGTGCCAGCAAGAAACTCGGCGGCGGCACTGAAGCTTTCTTT.

At least ten counts were recorded for this clonotype. The gene calls are TRBV5-1 and TRBJ2-7; 12 bases are shared with TRBD1. CDR3 length: 17 residues. Germline lookup yields CDR1 SGHRS and CDR2 YFSETQ. The V and J ends lost 1 base and 5 bases, in that order; junction bases with no gene match: 10. DNA of the CDR3: TGCGCCAGCAGCTTGTTTTACGGGACAGGGGGCTTGGACGAGCAGTACTTC. Translated, it gives CASSLFYGTGGLDEQYF.

This clonotype was detected ten times or more. The CDR3 nucleotides are TGTGCCAGCAGCAAATCGCGACAGGCAGAGGCTGGGGCCAACGTCCTGACTTTC. Translating gives CASSKSRQAEAGANVLTF. V usage is TRBV21-1 and J usage is TRBJ2-6; the D segment call TRBD1 is taken from the table without a DNA check. TRBV21-1 is tagged as a pseudogene. CDR3 size: 18 residues.

The V gene is TRBV7-2, the J gene TRBJ1-1, with TRBD1 as a possible D gene (6 bases). Germline CDR1 is SGHTA and CDR2 is FQGNSA. The length of the CDR3 is 14 residues. Between the trimmed V and J ends, which lost 3 bases and 2 bases, there was a span of 10 bases. In DNA form, the CDR3 reads TGTGCCAGCAGCTTCCGGACAGCAAACACTGAAGCTTTCTTT. As protein: CASSFRTANTEAFF.

This clonotype was detected a few times. V is TRBV20-1 and J is TRBJ2-3; D is possibly TRBD1 or TRBD2 (5 bases each). This CDR3 spans 14 amino acids. With 3 bases removed from V and 1 base from J, the gap between germline ends came to 11 bases. The germline gives CDR1 DFQATT, CDR2 SNEGSKA (reference sequence). The CDR3 reads CSASFRGGTDTQYF. CDR3 nucleotide sequence: TGCAGTGCTAGTTTCCGGGGCGGCACAGATACGCAGTATTTT.

The chain is built from TRBV11-2 and TRBJ2-3; tentatively, D is TRBD1 or TRBD2 (5 bases each). Per germline, CDR1 SGHAT and CDR2 FQNNGV. CDR3 size: 12 residues. Trimming cost V 3 bases and J 10 bases, with 11 bases left between them. CDR3 loop: CASSLEDISQYF. The CDR3 bases are TGTGCCAGCAGCTTGGAGGACATATCGCAGTATTTT.

This clonotype was counted at least ten times. The rearrangement uses TRBV7-2 and TRBJ2-3, with TRBD2 identical over 9 bases. Looked up from germline, CDR1 is SGHTA and CDR2 is FQGNSA. This CDR3 has 14 amino acids. With 3 bases clipped from V and 4 bases from J, the junction kept 2 bases outside the gene matches. This CDR3 is CASSFRTSADTQYF. The CDR3 DNA reads as TGTGCCAGCAGCTTTCGGACTAGCGCAGATACGCAGTATTTT.

On this clonotype: A much larger clone is a single base away; this may be a read error. The V call is TRBV20-1, the J call TRBJ1-2; no clear D gene. V lost 0 bases, J lost 3 bases, and 11 bases lay in between. CDR3 length: 14 amino acids. Germline V gene lookup returns CDR1 DFQATT and CDR2 SNEGSKA (reference sequence). The CDR3 DNA is TGCAGTGCTAGAGAGCACTATCAGCACTATGGCTACACCTTC. Translating it yields CSAREHYQHYGYTF.

This clonotype was counted ten times or more. The genes are TRBV10-2 and TRBJ2-1, with no clear D. The CDR3 is 15 residues long. Germline V CDR1 and CDR2: WSHSY, SAAADI. V lost 5 bases and J lost 5, with 16 bases in between. In DNA, the CDR3 is TGCGCCAGCAGTAACAGCCCCGGGCTTGACAATGAGCAGTTCTTC. It encodes CASSNSPGLDNEQFF.

This clonotype was counted ten times or more. The chain links TRBV7-2 to TRBJ1-3, with D maybe TRBD1 (5 bases). Germline CDR1 and CDR2: SGHTA and FQGNSA. The CDR3 consists of 17 residues. The V end was cut by 5 bases, the J end by 0 bases, with 17 bases between. The CDR3 reads CASSASSGVNSGNTIYF. For the CDR3, the DNA is TGTGCCAGCAGCGCATCATCGGGGGTGAACTCTGGAAACACCATATATTTT.

This clonotype has at least ten counts. This rearrangement joins TRBV7-3 to TRBJ1-1; D not resolved. The V gene's germline CDR1 is SGHTA and CDR2 FQGTGA. This CDR3 is built from 14 residues. The germline V and J ends were trimmed by 5 bases and 4 bases, with 14 bases remaining between them. Here the CDR3 DNA reads TGTGCCAGCAGCCCCGCGACAACGGGCACTGAAGCTTTCTTT. Its translation: CASSPATTGTEAFF.

This clonotype was detected ten times or more. This chain links TRBV19 with TRBJ2-4, with D maybe TRBD2 (6 bases). Germline lookup yields CDR1 LNHDA and CDR2 SQIVND (reference sequence). This CDR3 contains 11 residues. The CDR3 protein is CAAREKNIQYF. The DNA of the CDR3 is TGTGCTGCGCGGGAAAAAAACATTCAGTACTTC.

The chain has TRBV4-2 and TRBJ2-3, with unresolved D. From germline, CDR1 is LGHNA and CDR2 YNFKEQ. This CDR3 comprises 17 residues. Trimming removed 1 base at V and 0 bases at J, with 14 bases between. DNA of the CDR3: TGTGCCAGCAGCCAAGGGGTGGGCCACGAGAGCACAGATACGCAGTATTTT. It encodes CASSQGVGHESTDTQYF.

This clonotype was observed many times. One junction end does not reproduce the germline sequence, and a read error may be involved. The chain uses TRBV28 and TRBJ2-7, with D hard to call. CDR3 size: 14 residues. CDR1 MDHEN and CDR2 SYDVKM come from the germline V gene. The CDR3 here is CASTYQPDPKSTFF. The CDR3 bases are TGTGCCAGTACCTACCAACCCGACCCCAAATCCACCTTCTTC.

Notes on this clonotype: Possible read error: a much larger clone is one base away. V is TRBV23-1 and J is TRBJ2-3; weak D call: TRBD2 (5 bases). TRBV23-1 is classed as an ORF, of uncertain function. The CDR3 consists of 16 residues. Trimming left V 0 bases short and J 0 bases short, with 10 bases between. The CDR3 DNA reads as TGCGCCAGCAGTCAATCGCGGAGGCATAGCACAGATACGCAGTATTTT. Its protein is CASSQSRRHSTDTQYF.

The J gene is TRBJ2-2, the V gene TRBV25-1; D is unresolved. The CDR3 consists of 14 residues. Per the germline V gene, CDR1 is MGHDK and CDR2 is SYGVNS. V was cut by 4 bases and J by 2 bases, with 8 bases left in between. The CDR3 DNA follows: TGTGCCAGCAGTGCTGGCTCTAACACCGGGGAGCTGTTTTTT. Its translation is CASSAGSNTGELFF.

About this clonotype: One end of the junction fails to match germline, which may point to a read error. The chain joins TRBV4-1 to TRBJ1-3; a weak D match, TRBD1 (6 bases). Per germline, CDR1 MGHRA and CDR2 YSYEKL. The CDR3 sequence is 17 residues long. CDR3 sequence (DNA): TGTGCCAGCAGCCAAGGGTCACAGGGCCCTCTTGGAAACACCATATATTTT. It specifies CASSQGSQGPLGNTIYF.

This clonotype was recorded many times. The V and J genes are TRBV6-4 and TRBJ2-3; 11 bases map to TRBD1. In germline, CDR1 is MRHNA, CDR2 SNTAGT. The CDR3 spans 14 residues. Trimming removed 7 bases from V and 15 bases from J; junction bases left unmatched: 15. CDR3 DNA sequence: TGTGCCAGCACTATCGTATCGAGGGACAGGGGGTTTTATTTT. Protein: CASTIVSRDRGFYF.

Ten or more counts support this clonotype. The DNA of the CDR3 is TGTGCCAGCAGTTATCAGGGCAGCTCTGGAAACACCATATATTTT. Protein: CASSYQGSSGNTIYF. The J gene is TRBJ1-3, the V gene TRBV6-6; the D gene is possibly TRBD1 (5 bases). V lost 3 bases and J 0 bases, leaving 9 bases between the germline ends. The CDR3 spans 15 residues. Germline V gene sequence: CDR1 MNHNY, CDR2 SVGAGI (reference sequence).

The chain is built from TRBV2 and TRBJ2-3, with 11 nucleotides matching TRBD2. The CDR3 length is 15 residues. The germline CDR1 and CDR2 sequences are SNHLY and FYNNEI. V dropped 11 bases and J dropped 4; count of bases not matched to a gene: 11. CDR3: CAVPQVTSGADTQYF. The CDR3 DNA reads TGTGCCGTACCGCAGGTGACTAGCGGGGCAGATACGCAGTATTTT.

The chain has TRBV20-1 and TRBJ1-1; no definite D call. The CDR3 contains 11 residues. V was shortened by 3 bases and J by 5 bases, with 7 bases between the two germline ends. Germline CDR1 DFQATT, CDR2 SNEGSKA (reference sequence). This CDR3 reads CSASTRTEAFF. DNA of the CDR3: TGCAGTGCTAGTACTAGGACTGAAGCTTTCTTT.